The 15 T cell receptor beta chains in this list originate from one sample, sequenced in a study of PD-L1 blockade in urothelial cancer. Time point meaning: pretreatment peripheral blood. Sequenced by immunoSEQ multiplex PCR; TCRdb stores in-frame clones only, minus some. In the table there are approximately 100,000 clones, around 90% of which are singletons. The sample here was PBMCs, taken around atezolizumab (anti-PD-L1) treatment. The source is a woman older than 75 with urothelial cancer.

The rearrangement uses TRBV7-2 and TRBJ2-7, with D perhaps TRBD2 (6 bases). Per germline, CDR1 SGHTA and CDR2 FQGNSA. V was trimmed by 4 bases and J by 4 bases, leaving 17 bases between them. The CDR3 is made up of 15 amino acids. CDR3 region: CASSYTSPPSYEQYF. CDR3 nucleotides: TGTGCCAGCAGCTACACTAGCCCCCCATCGTACGAGCAGTACTTC. Using reference TRBV7-2 and TRBJ2-7 for the parts outside the CDR3, the full variable domain is GAGVSQSPSNKVTEKGKDVELRCDPISGHTALYWYRQSLGQGLEFLIYFQGNSAPDKSGLPSDRFSAERTGGSVSTLTIQRTQQEDSAVYLCASSYTSPPSYEQYFGPGTRLTVT.

V gene TRBV2 combines with J gene TRBJ2-1; 13 nucleotides agree with TRBD2. The ends lost 5 bases at V and 5 bases at J; junction bases unmatched: 6. The CDR3 sequence is 16 residues long. CDR1 is SNHLY, CDR2 FYNNEI, per germline. The DNA of the CDR3 is TGTGCCAGCAGTAAGTGGACTAGCGGGAGTAACAATGAGCAGTTCTTC. Protein sequence: CASSKWTSGSNNEQFF. Full variable domain (missing parts from reference TRBV2 and TRBJ2-1): EPEVTQTPSHQVTQMGQEVILRCVPISNHLYFYWYRQILGQKVEFLVSFYNNEISEKSEIFDDQFSVERPDGSNFTLKIRSTKLEDSAMYFCASSKWTSGSNNEQFFGPGTRLTVL.

This rearrangement joins TRBV28 to TRBJ2-7, with D possibly TRBD1 on 6 matching bases. This CDR3 contains 14 residues. CDR1 MDHEN and CDR2 SYDVKM come from the germline V gene. Trimming pared 6 bases from V and 2 bases from J, leaving 14 bases between. The CDR3 region has the DNA TGTGCCAGCAGCCCCCCGGACAGAACCTACGAGCAGTACTTC. Protein: CASSPPDRTYEQYF. The full variable domain, with the rest looked up from reference TRBV28 and TRBJ2-7, is DVKVTQSSRYLVKRTGEKVFLECVQDMDHENMFWYRQDPGLGLRLIYFSYDVKMKEKGDIPEGYSVSREKKERFSLILESASTNQTSMYLCASSPPDRTYEQYFGPGTRLTVT.

The rearrangement uses TRBV7-6 and TRBJ1-2; 7 bases line up with TRBD1. Per germline, CDR1 SGHVS and CDR2 FNYEAQ. The CDR3 is made up of 15 amino acids. V dropped 5 bases and J dropped 6; count of bases not matched to a gene: 12. In nucleotides, the CDR3 is TGTGCCAGCAGCCTCACCAGGGGGAACAGGGATGGCTACACCTTC. Translation: CASSLTRGNRDGYTF.

The gene calls are TRBV9 and TRBJ2-2, with 11 bases lining up with TRBD2. The germline CDR1 and CDR2 sequences are SGDLS and YYNGEE. J gave up 0 bases and V 4 bases, and 8 bases lay outside the gene matches. The CDR3 covers 18 residues. DNA for the CDR3: TGTGCCAGCAGCTCGACTAGCGGGATTTTCGCGAACACCGGGGAGCTGTTTTTT. It is translated as CASSSTSGIFANTGELFF.

The V gene is TRBV5-4, the J gene TRBJ2-7, with 7 positions matching TRBD2. CDR1 and CDR2 from the germline V gene are SGHNT and YYREEE (reference sequence). J gave up 7 bases and V 5 bases, and 9 bases lay outside the gene matches. There are 13 residues in the CDR3. The CDR3 nucleotides read TGTGCCAGCAGGGGGGGGAGGTCCTGGGAGCAGTACTTC. Its protein product is CASRGGRSWEQYF.

This clone was seen once. CDR3 bases: TGTGCCAGCTCACCTCTACAGGGATATGGCTACACCTTC. This translates into CASSPLQGYGYTF. The chain links TRBV18 to TRBJ1-2; tentatively, D is TRBD1 (6 bases). The germline V gene encodes CDR1 KGHSH and CDR2 LQKENI. The ends were cut back, 3 bases at V and 5 bases at J, with 10 bases in the middle. The CDR3 covers 13 residues.

The V and J genes are TRBV9 and TRBJ2-3; 9 bases line up with TRBD2. This CDR3 region has 18 residues. Per the germline V gene, CDR1 is SGDLS and CDR2 is YYNGEE. Trimming took 3 bases from V and 4 from J; bases not matched to a gene: 15. The CDR3 DNA sequence: TGTGCCAGCAGCGCCCGAGGGGGGGGACTAGCCGCGCCAGATACGCAGTATTTT. This encodes CASSARGGGLAAPDTQYF.

This chain uses TRBV28 with TRBJ2-1, with 11 positions matching TRBD2. Germline V lookup: CDR1 MDHEN, CDR2 SYDVKM. This CDR3 has 15 residues. V lost 5 bases, J lost 8 bases, and 8 bases stayed unmatched. Here the CDR3 reads CASSPLSGREDEQFF. CDR3 coding DNA: TGTGCCAGCAGTCCCCTTAGCGGGAGGGAGGATGAGCAGTTCTTC.

This clone was seen a few times. The genes are TRBV5-1 and TRBJ2-1; the match to TRBD2 covers 8 bases. The V gene end was trimmed by 6 bases and the J gene end by 8 bases; junction bases not matched to a gene: 4. CDR3 length equals 12 residues. Germline V gene lookup returns CDR1 SGHRS and CDR2 YFSETQ. The DNA of the CDR3 is TGCGCCAGCACGACTAGCGCCCATGAGCAGTTCTTC. It is translated as CASTTSAHEQFF.

This chain connects TRBV5-1 to TRBJ2-7; TRBD2 matches 8 bases. With V trimmed by 0 bases and J by 4 bases, 3 bases remained unmatched. The CDR3 has 14 residues. Germline CDR1 is SGHRS and CDR2 is YFSETQ. CDR3 residues: CASSLAPGGYEQYF. DNA for the CDR3: TGCGCCAGCAGCTTGGCACCGGGGGGGTACGAGCAGTACTTC.

This sequence joins TRBV19 and TRBJ1-4, with TRBD1 as a possible D gene (6 bases). Germline values: CDR1 LNHDA, CDR2 SQIVND (reference sequence). The CDR3 extends over 14 amino acids. Trimming cost V 3 bases and J 7 bases, with 12 bases left between them. Here the CDR3 reads CASSMDSDLEKLFF. DNA of the CDR3: TGTGCCAGTAGTATGGACAGCGACCTTGAAAAACTGTTTTTT.

This chain uses TRBV7-2 with TRBJ2-6; the match to TRBD2 covers 13 bases. With V trimmed by 5 bases and J by 0 bases, 4 bases remained unmatched. Germline lookup yields CDR1 SGHTA and CDR2 FQGNSA. The CDR3 loop spans 18 amino acids. The CDR3 coding sequence is TGTGCCAGCAGCCCCCGGACTAGCGGGGGCTCTGGGGCCAACGTCCTGACTTTC. Its translation is CASSPRTSGGSGANVLTF.

The chain is built from TRBV30 and TRBJ2-3; 11 bases are shared with TRBD2. This CDR3 is built from 15 residues. Trimming at V came to 3 bases and at J to 3 bases, leaving 5 bases not matched to a gene. The germline V gene has CDR1 GTSNPN and CDR2 SVGIG (reference sequence). The CDR3 loop is CAWSTLAGVTDTQYF. CDR3 DNA: TGTGCCTGGAGCACACTAGCGGGAGTGACAGATACGCAGTATTTT.

This chain uses TRBV2 with TRBJ2-7, with TRBD2 identical over 9 bases. The trim removed 7 bases at V and 4 bases at J, leaving 8 bases unmatched. The CDR3 totals 14 residues. Germline lookup yields CDR1 SNHLY and CDR2 FYNNEI. CDR3 nucleotide sequence: TGTGCCAGCAAAGCGGGAGGAAGTTTGTACGAGCAGTACTTC. As protein: CASKAGGSLYEQYF.